This section outlines one T cell receptor (beta chain) sequence together with its context. The antigen remains unidentified. Data came from immunoSEQ multiplex PCR; TCRdb stores just in-frame clones and leaves some out. Found here are about 120,000 clones, 85% to 90% of them singletons; the top ten hold roughly 8.4%. The record originates from a study of T cell responses to AZD1222 COVID-19 vaccine. Study findings and constraints: At 160-218 and 743-854, vaccine-associated CD4 TCRs were dominant, and they spanned spike. Spike-specific TCR breadth and depth went up after people got two AZD1222 doses. Clonal diversity was possibly underestimated, and the donors were mostly white British, with more females. Seropositive at baseline were only a handful of AZD1222 recipients.

The CDR3 consists of 15 residues. Trimming took 6 bases from V and 2 from J; bases not matched to a gene: 4. The germline CDR1 and CDR2 sequences are SGHTA and FQGTGA. Sequencing used peripheral blood, obtained on day 0 of AZD1222 vaccination. The source is an adult in good health. The chain carries TRBV7-3 and TRBJ1-4, with 9 bases fitting TRBD1. CDR3 bases: TGTGCCAGCAGTGTGACAGGGGGGACTAATGAAAAACTGTTTTTT. It codes for CASSVTGGTNEKLFF.